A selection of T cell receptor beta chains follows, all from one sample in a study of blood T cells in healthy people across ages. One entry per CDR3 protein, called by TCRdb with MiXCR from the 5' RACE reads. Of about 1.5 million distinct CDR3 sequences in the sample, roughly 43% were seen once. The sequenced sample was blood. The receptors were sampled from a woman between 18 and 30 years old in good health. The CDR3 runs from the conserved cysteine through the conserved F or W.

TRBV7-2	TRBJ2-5	CASSLNEGRGGETQYF
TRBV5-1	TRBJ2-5	CASSLDWGRETQYF
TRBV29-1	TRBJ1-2	CSVARDINYGYTF
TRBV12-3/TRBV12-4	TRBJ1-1	CASRAGGAGTEAFF
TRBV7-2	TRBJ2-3	CASSLGLARLIDTQYF
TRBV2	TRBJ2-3	CASIRASTDTQYF
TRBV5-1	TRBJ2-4	CASSLPGQEQYF
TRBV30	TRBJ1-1	CAGRAASGAFF
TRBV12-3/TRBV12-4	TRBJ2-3	CASSFLSDRGFSDTQYF
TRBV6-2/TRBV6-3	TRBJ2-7	CASSYPRATYEQYF
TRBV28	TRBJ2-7	CAGTPSGSGNEQYF
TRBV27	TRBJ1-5	CASSGSYGTNQPQHF
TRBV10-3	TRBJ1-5	CATSGSNTGGQPQHF
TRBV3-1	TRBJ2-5	CASSLHTGAGETQYF
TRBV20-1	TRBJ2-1	CSVKRAGGLYNEQFF
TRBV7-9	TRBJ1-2	CASSGRGRGYTF
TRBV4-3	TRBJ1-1	CASSPSGQGTEAFF
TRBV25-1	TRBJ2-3	CASSESILDRPLLPQYF
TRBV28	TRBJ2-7	CASSKGPITYEQYF
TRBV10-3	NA	CAISESSRPGGFDEQYF
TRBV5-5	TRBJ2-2	CASSLGDRINTGELFF
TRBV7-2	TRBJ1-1	CASSLDDRTFPSGAFF
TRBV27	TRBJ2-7	CASSLIGGYEQYF
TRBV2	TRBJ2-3	CASSGVSSTDTQYF
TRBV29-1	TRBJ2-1	CSVLRQGVINEQFF
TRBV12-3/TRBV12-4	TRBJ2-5	CASNLGYQETQYF
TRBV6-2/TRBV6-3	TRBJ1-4	CASSYSTGTGDEKLFF
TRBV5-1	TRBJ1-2	CASSLGSVRDGYTF
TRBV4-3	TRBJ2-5	CASSHQTKETQYF
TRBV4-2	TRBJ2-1	CASSQEVGLDYNEQFF
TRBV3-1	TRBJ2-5	CASSQAGGRQETQYF
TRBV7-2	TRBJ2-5	CASSLRPPGGETQYF
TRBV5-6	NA	CASSSVLHEQYF